The following is a T cell receptor beta chain sequence with its context. This CDR3 comprises 13 residues. Trimming took off 0 bases at V and 4 bases at J, with 4 bases between the two ends. The germline gives CDR1 MRHNA, CDR2 SNTAGT. TCRdb keeps only in-frame clones here, not all; method: immunoSEQ multiplex PCR. The table records over 60,000 clones, about 80% of them present only once. This sample was included in a study of blood T cell repertoires in COVID-19. The specimen was peripheral blood. The TCR was taken from a human donor in a cohort sampled during active COVID-19. This sequence joins TRBV6-4 and TRBJ2-1; no firm D call. The CDR3 sequence: CASSDSQYNEQFF. CDR3 nucleotide sequence: TGTGCCAGCAGTGACTCACAATACAATGAGCAGTTCTTC.